The sequence of this TCR beta chain was determined in a study of T cell changes during pregnancy in multiple sclerosis. The CDR3 totals 11 residues. Deletions cut 8 bases from V and 5 bases from J, with 6 bases between. Germline CDR1 reads LNHDA; CDR2 reads SQIVND (reference sequence). Some clones are missing from TCRdb's copy, which holds only in-frame ones; the method was immunoSEQ multiplex PCR. The sample carries about 75,000 clones, around 94% recorded once. V and J are TRBV19 and TRBJ2-2; no reliable D call. The clonotype comes from a female donor with multiple sclerosis, enrolled in a pregnancy study. The sequences come from CD4+ T cells from peripheral blood mononuclear cells, collected after pregnancy. This CDR3 reads CASRSTGELFF. The CDR3 bases are TGTGCCAGTCGGAGTACCGGGGAGCTGTTTTTT.